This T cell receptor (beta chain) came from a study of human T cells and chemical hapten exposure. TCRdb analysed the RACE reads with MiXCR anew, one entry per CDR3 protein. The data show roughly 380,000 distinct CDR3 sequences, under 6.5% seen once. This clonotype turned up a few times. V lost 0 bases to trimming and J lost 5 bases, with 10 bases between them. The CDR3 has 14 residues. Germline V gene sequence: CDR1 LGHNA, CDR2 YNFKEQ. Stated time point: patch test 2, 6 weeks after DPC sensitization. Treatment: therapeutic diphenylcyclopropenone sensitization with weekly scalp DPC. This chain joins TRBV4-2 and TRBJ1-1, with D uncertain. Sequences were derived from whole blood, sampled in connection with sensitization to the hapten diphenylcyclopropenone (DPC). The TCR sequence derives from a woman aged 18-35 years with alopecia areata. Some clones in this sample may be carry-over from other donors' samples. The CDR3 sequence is CASSQESGRTEAFF. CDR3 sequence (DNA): TGTGCCAGCAGCCAAGAGTCAGGACGAACTGAAGCTTTCTTT.